The sequence of this T cell receptor (beta chain) was determined in a study of blood T cell repertoires in COVID-19. The assay was immunoSEQ multiplex PCR, and TCRdb's table has in-frame clones only and misses some. The sample comprises about 140,000 clones, 60% to 80% of which are singletons, and 2.5% to 3% rests with the top ten. Germline CDR1 SGHTA, CDR2 FQGTGA. The CDR3 consists of 13 residues. Trimming removed 4 bases from V and 9 bases from J; junction bases left unmatched: 6. The origin of this receptor is a woman between 45 and 60 years old who had recovered from COVID-19. The chain couples TRBV7-3 to TRBJ2-4, with 7 positions matching TRBD1. Input material: PBMCs or T cells enriched from blood (not recorded which). The CDR3 DNA reads TGTGCCAGCAGCTCCACACAGGGGACCATTCAGTACTTC. Translated, it gives CASSSTQGTIQYF.